Listed below are T cell receptor beta chains from one sample, sequenced in a study of blood T cell repertoires in COVID-19. Some clones are missing from TCRdb's copy, which holds only in-frame ones; the method was immunoSEQ multiplex PCR. The sample has a few hundred thousand clones; under 85% are singletons. Sequenced material: PBMCs or T cells enriched from blood (not recorded which). The receptors originated from a woman in her forties or fifties who had recovered from COVID-19. The CDR3 runs from the conserved cysteine through the conserved F or W. The D gene is left open where the match is weak. Clone size is not always given. Where it is, it says once, few, many or a class for expanded clones.

clone_size	v_call	d_call	j_call	cdr3_aa	cdr3_nt
NA	TRBV7-9	TRBD2	TRBJ2-5	CASSSPGRASGIQETQYF	TGTGCCAGCAGCTCCCCAGGGAGGGCGAGCGGGATACAAGAGACCCAGTACTTC
few	TRBV19	TRBD1	TRBJ2-7	CASSRDRALTSSYEQYF	TGTGCCAGTAGTAGGGACAGGGCCCTAACCTCTTCCTACGAGCAGTACTTC
NA	TRBV6-2/TRBV6-3	NA	TRBJ1-2	CASSGPGLSNYGYTF	TGTGCCAGCAGTGGGCCAGGGCTCTCTAACTATGGCTACACCTTC
NA	TRBV25-1	NA	TRBJ1-2	CASSDSGTSGSIRGYTF	TGTGCCAGCAGTGATTCCGGGACTTCTGGATCTATTCGGGGCTACACCTTC
once	TRBV11-2	NA	TRBJ2-3	CASSLDRRNTQYF	TGTGCCAGCAGCTTAGATAGGAGAAATACGCAGTATTTT
once	TRBV7-3	TRBD1	TRBJ1-2	CASSFRGTEDGYTF	TGTGCCAGCAGCTTCAGGGGGACAGAGGATGGCTACACCTTC
NA	TRBV5-3	NA	TRBJ2-7	CARNSVATSSYEQYF	TGTGCCAGAAACTCCGTCGCCACTTCTTCCTACGAGCAGTACTTC
NA	TRBV7-2	NA	TRBJ1-2	CASSLFQGKKLNYGYTF	TGTGCCAGCAGCTTATTCCAGGGTAAAAAACTTAACTATGGCTACACCTTC
NA	TRBV11-3	NA	TRBJ1-1	CASSLTGGMTEAFF	TGTGCCAGCAGCTTGACTGGGGGCATGACTGAAGCTTTCTTT
NA	TRBV11-3	TRBD1	TRBJ1-1	CASSIHRGNTEAFF	TGTGCCAGCAGCATCCACAGGGGGAACACTGAAGCTTTCTTT
NA	TRBV19	NA	TRBJ1-5	CASSLARGNQPQHF	TGTGCCAGTAGTCTGGCCAGGGGCAATCAGCCCCAGCATTTT
NA	TRBV4-1	TRBD1	TRBJ1-2	CASSRPVDRGLPDYGYTF	TGCGCCAGCAGCCGCCCAGTTGACAGGGGGCTTCCCGACTATGGCTACACCTTC
NA	TRBV6-5	NA	TRBJ2-2	CASSYFEEGELFF	TGTGCCAGCAGTTATTTCGAGGAGGGGGAGCTGTTTTTT
NA	TRBV7-9	NA	TRBJ2-1	CASSPEGVLSSYNEQFF	TGTGCCAGCAGCCCTGAGGGGGTGCTAAGCTCCTACAATGAGCAGTTCTTC
NA	TRBV5-4	NA	TRBJ2-1	CASRLQGGSNEQFF	TGTGCCAGCAGACTACAGGGCGGGAGCAATGAGCAGTTCTTC
NA	TRBV19	TRBD1	TRBJ2-6	CASSQMGQSRPGANVLTF	TGTGCCAGTAGTCAAATGGGACAGTCAAGGCCTGGGGCCAACGTCCTGACTTTC
NA	TRBV4-1	TRBD1	TRBJ1-5	CASSLSDRGNQPQHF	TGCGCCAGCAGCCTCTCCGACAGGGGTAATCAGCCCCAGCATTTT
NA	TRBV4-1	TRBD2	TRBJ2-1	CASRWEVGLAAGEQFF	TGCGCCAGCAGGTGGGAGGTCGGACTAGCGGCGGGTGAGCAGTTCTTC
NA	TRBV5-6	NA	TRBJ2-3	CASSLFRGGGTDTQYF	TGTGCCAGCAGCTTGTTCCGAGGGGGGGGCACAGATACGCAGTATTTT
once	TRBV25-1	TRBD1	TRBJ2-7	CASSEWSGQGTSEQYF	TGTGCCAGCAGTGAATGGTCGGGACAGGGGACCAGCGAGCAGTACTTC
NA	TRBV27	TRBD1	TRBJ1-1	CASSPPTGRRTEAFF	TGTGCCAGCAGTCCTCCGACAGGGCGACGGACTGAAGCTTTCTTT
NA	TRBV2	NA	TRBJ2-7	CASSGRTDPYEQYF	TGTGCCAGCAGCGGCCGGACAGATCCCTACGAGCAGTACTTC
NA	TRBV11-3	NA	TRBJ1-1	CASSPRGDLNTEAFF	TGTGCCAGCAGCCCGCGGGGCGACTTGAACACTGAAGCTTTCTTT
few	TRBV19	TRBD1	TRBJ1-1	CASSPRQGWNTEAFF	TGTGCCAGTAGTCCGCGACAGGGTTGGAACACTGAAGCTTTCTTT
NA	TRBV9	TRBD1	TRBJ1-1	CASSVSASTGASEAFF	TGTGCCAGCAGCGTTTCCGCATCAACAGGGGCGTCTGAAGCTTTCTTT
NA	TRBV7-9	NA	TRBJ2-7	CASSLTGPSGGVHEQYF	TGTGCCAGCAGCTTAACTGGGCCCTCTGGCGGGGTGCACGAGCAGTACTTC
NA	TRBV19	TRBD1	TRBJ1-1	CASSNRQGGFGFEAFF	TGTGCCAGTAGTAACAGACAGGGGGGGTTTGGATTTGAAGCTTTCTTT
few	TRBV3-1/TRBV3-2	NA	TRBJ1-5	CASSQPNDRNQPQHF	TGTGCCAGCAGCCAACCCAACGACAGGAATCAGCCCCAGCATTTT
NA	TRBV24-1	TRBD2	TRBJ2-5	CATSEGLAGEQETQYF	TGTGCCACCAGTGAGGGACTAGCGGGGGAACAAGAGACCCAGTACTTC
NA	TRBV7-2	NA	TRBJ1-2	CASSPDRSYYGYTF	TGTGCCAGCAGCCCAGACAGGTCCTACTATGGCTACACCTTC
NA	TRBV6-2/TRBV6-3	TRBD2	TRBJ2-7	CASSLSGLAYEQYF	TGTGCCAGCAGTCTTTCGGGACTAGCCTACGAGCAGTACTTC
NA	TRBV7-9	TRBD1	TRBJ2-3	CASSSGTGQDTQYF	TGTGCCAGCAGCTCCGGGACAGGGCAAGATACGCAGTATTTT
few	TRBV14	TRBD2	TRBJ2-5	CASSLGTSPQETQYF	TGTGCCAGCAGCCTAGGGACTAGCCCACAAGAGACCCAGTACTTC
NA	TRBV25-1	TRBD1	TRBJ1-2	CASSELGDRGPQGGYTF	TGTGCCAGCAGTGAATTGGGGGACAGGGGGCCCCAAGGTGGCTACACCTTC
NA	TRBV10-2	TRBD1	TRBJ1-2	CASSPPGQREVF	TGCGCCAGCAGCCCACCGGGACAGAGAGAGGTCTTC
NA	TRBV7-3	NA	TRBJ1-2	CASIGGRYTF	TGTGCCAGCATCGGAGGCCGCTACACCTTC
NA	TRBV30	TRBD2	TRBJ2-1	CAWSPWEGGYNEQFF	TGTGCCTGGAGTCCTTGGGAGGGCGGATACAATGAGCAGTTCTTC
NA	TRBV9	TRBD2	TRBJ2-3	CASSRGTSGTDTQYF	TGTGCCAGCAGCCGCGGGACTAGCGGCACAGATACGCAGTATTTT
few	TRBV6-6	TRBD1	TRBJ2-6	CASSRIVGQGASGANVLTF	TGTGCCAGCAGTCGAATCGTGGGACAGGGGGCCTCTGGGGCCAACGTCCTGACTTTC
NA	TRBV7-8	NA	TRBJ2-5	CASSPSRGETQYF	TGTGCCAGCAGCCCATCCCGAGGGGAGACCCAGTACTTC
NA	TRBV5-1	TRBD1	TRBJ2-3	CASSPGQGTDTQYF	TGCGCCAGCAGCCCGGGACAGGGCACAGATACGCAGTATTTT
NA	TRBV10-3	TRBD1	TRBJ2-5	CATTGQGAFGETQYF	TGTGCCACGACGGGACAGGGGGCCTTCGGAGAGACCCAGTACTTC
few	TRBV6-1	NA	TRBJ1-5	CASSSTLAGGPQHF	TGTGCCAGCAGTTCCACCCTTGCCGGGGGACCCCAGCATTTT
NA	TRBV30	NA	TRBJ1-3	CAWSATGSGNTIYF	TGTGCCTGGAGTGCGACTGGATCTGGAAACACCATATATTTT
once	TRBV6-5	NA	TRBJ1-1	CASSYFGGQNTEAFF	TGTGCCAGCAGTTACTTTGGTGGGCAGAACACTGAAGCTTTCTTT
few	TRBV4-1	NA	TRBJ2-7	CASGPLQGLEF	TGCGCCAGCGGTCCTCTACAGGGTTTGGAATTC
NA	TRBV2	TRBD2	TRBJ2-3	CASSGSSGLSTDTQYF	TGTGCCAGCAGTGGATCTAGCGGCCTTAGCACAGATACGCAGTATTTT
NA	TRBV2	TRBD1	TRBJ1-5	CASRGQGGIQPQHF	TGTGCCAGCAGAGGACAGGGGGGAATCCAGCCCCAGCATTTT
NA	TRBV4-1	TRBD1	TRBJ1-2	CASSQEVGTGRRGYTF	TGCGCCAGCAGCCAAGAGGTTGGGACAGGGCGTAGAGGCTACACCTTC